This paragraph covers one T cell receptor (beta chain) sequence. What it recognizes is unknown. Tagging with unique molecular identifiers was applied to individual cDNA molecules. TCRdb re-analysed the 5' RACE reads in MiXCR, keeping a single row per CDR3 protein. Here the sample spans approximately 83,000 distinct CDR3 sequences, about 14% being singletons. The length of the CDR3 is 15 residues. Germline V CDR1 and CDR2: SGHVS, FQNEAQ. V gave up 5 bases and J gave up 4 bases; unmatched junction bases: 4. This record comes from a study of early T cells in non-severe SARS-CoV-2 infection. Study summary: The authors sequenced bulk RNA from unsorted whole blood, leaving chains unpaired.

Study observations and caveats: Using VDJdb, the matching emphasized anti-spike CD8 responses while missing private and CD4 specificities.

This receptor was taken from an adult who was a healthcare worker with PCR-confirmed SARS-CoV-2 infection or an uninfected control (not recorded which). Specimen: whole blood. The genes are TRBV7-8 and TRBJ2-3; 12 bases match TRBD2. The DNA of the CDR3 is TGTGCCAGCAGCCCTAGCGGGGGGGCCCCAGATACGCAGTATTTT. Protein product: CASSPSGGAPDTQYF.